The 2 T cell receptor beta chains in this list originate from one sample, sequenced in a study of blood T cells in healthy people across ages. Sample-barcoded 5' priming and a J-beta primer mix drove a second PCR of roughly 7 to 11 cycles. TCRdb analysed the 5' RACE reads with MiXCR anew, one entry per CDR3 protein. Among about 1.1 million distinct CDR3 sequences listed, approximately 38% were seen once. The source material was blood. The receptor source for this set is a man between 18 and 29 years old in good health.

The V gene is TRBV3-1, the J gene TRBJ1-4; D remains unclear. V lost 1 base and J lost 2, with 8 bases in between. The length of the CDR3 is 15 residues. Germline V lookup: CDR1 LGHDT, CDR2 YNNKEL (reference sequence). CDR3 in amino acids: CASSQGYSTNEKLFF. CDR3 nucleotide sequence: TGTGCCAGCAGCCAAGGGTACAGTACTAATGAAAAACTGTTTTTT.

The chain employs TRBV11-2 and TRBJ2-1; either TRBD1 or TRBD2 may supply D (5 bases each). The J call may not be correct, given that the DNA end is closer to TRBJ2-7. Germline V gives CDR1 SGHAT, CDR2 FQNNGV. The CDR3 is made up of 16 amino acids. DNA of the CDR3: TGTGCCAGCAGCTTCGGGGCTAAAAGCTCCTACAATGAGCAGTACTTC. Translation gives CASSFGAKSSYNEQYF.